This T cell receptor beta chain was documented in a study of blood T cell repertoires in COVID-19. CDR3 length: 15 amino acids. The V and J ends lost 4 bases and 9 bases respectively, with 20 bases between them. CDR1 is SGHRS, CDR2 YFSETQ, per germline. Authors' data handling: Nucleated cell counts were estimated from reference gene primer amplification. The table came from immunoSEQ multiplex PCR; TCRdb's copy has only in-frame clones and leaves some out. That table supplies the V and J calls and clone size; D and trimming were determined from the DNA. The table shows 150,000 to 200,000 clones, with approximately 95% occurring only once.

Sequencing was carried out using peripheral blood. The rearrangement links TRBV5-1 to TRBJ2-1; D possibly corresponds to TRBD1 (5 bases). This TCR was recovered from an older woman with COVID-19, enrolled during active disease. The CDR3 DNA reads TGCGCCAGCAGCCCGAACCTCTATACAGGTCTTGAGCAGTTCTTC. Its protein product is CASSPNLYTGLEQFF.